A single T cell receptor beta chain is shown here with its context. Its antigen is still unknown. This same CDR3 is encoded by further DNA sequences in the sample. The record originates from a study of CD8+ T cells in alopecia areata. Looking at the study overall: For the treated group, dosing was oral tofacitinib at 5 to 10 mg twice daily.

Regarding the study as a whole: Tofacitinib significantly lowered scalp clonality and expanded CD8+ clones among the top 100.

Extraction and reverse transcription of RNA yielded cDNA as the sequencing template. The protocol was immunoSEQ multiplex PCR, while the TCRdb copy is restricted to in-frame clones and leaves out a portion. The data show under 250,000 clones, roughly three fifths seen once. This sample's treatment: oral pan-JAK inhibitor, 5-10 mg twice daily. Both peripheral blood and punch biopsies of lesional scalp skin were obtained from patients who had alopecia areata. Sorting separated CD4+ and CD8+ T cells out of PBMCs. There are 13 residues in the CDR3. Germline CDR1 and CDR2: GTSNPN and SVGIG (reference sequence). With 2 bases removed from V and 5 bases from J, the gap between germline ends came to 12 bases.

The sample was CD4+ T cells sorted from blood, taken at week 44, from a patient treated with tofacitinib. V is TRBV30 and J is TRBJ1-2; D unresolved. The clonotype comes from a human donor with alopecia areata. The CDR3 here is CAWSRDRGYGYTF. CDR3 coding DNA: TGTGCCTGGAGTCGGGATCGTGGGTATGGCTACACCTTC.